This record covers a single T cell receptor beta chain. This record comes from a study of shared T cell receptors in the human thymus. This table comes from immunoSEQ multiplex PCR, and its TCRdb copy is limited to in-frame clones, with some not included. The data show about 660,000 clones, 88% seen once. The CDR3 sequence is 12 residues long. V lost 3 bases and J 11 bases, leaving 16 bases between the germline ends. Germline V CDR1 and CDR2: SQVTM, ANQGSEA. This sample was shared with a second study, whose subject was human thymus T cells. This second study notes: The donor group consisted of healthy Finnish infants who were having corrective surgery for congenital heart defects. Thymic material originated from resections removed in the course of corrective heart surgery. An apparent bias in V and J gene usage was seen in thymic and blood repertoires. Highly overlapping thymic repertoires in unrelated individuals were reported by related research.

This clonotype was obtained from a boy younger than two with a congenital heart defect. The chain employs TRBV29-1 and TRBJ1-1, with D perhaps TRBD1 (6 bases). The sequencing sample was made of thymocytes. The CDR3 protein is CSVEKLAGAAFF. CDR3 nucleotide sequence: TGCAGCGTTGAGAAATTGGCAGGGGCGGCTTTCTTT. Full variable domain (missing parts from reference TRBV29-1 and TRBJ1-1): SAVISQKPSRDICQRGTSLTIQCQVDSQVTMMFWYRQQPGQSLTLIATANQGSEATYESGFVIDKFPISRPNLTFSTLTVSNMSPEDSSIYLCSVEKLAGAAFFGQGTRLTVV.